This T cell receptor (beta chain) emerged from a study of CD8 T cells in ankylosing spondylitis. Concerning this clonotype itself: Its antigen remains unidentified.

By quantitative 5'-RACE with molecular barcodes, the TCR beta libraries were made. TCRdb re-analysed the 5' RACE reads in MiXCR, keeping a single row per CDR3 protein. The sample holds 330,000 or so distinct CDR3 sequences; roughly 8% are singletons and the top ten take approximately 14%. Study results and caveats: Eight highly homologous variants formed a TCR beta motif that appeared characteristic of ankylosing spondylitis blood. Before this, some motif variants had been reported in reactive arthritis synovial fluid and blood. A CD8+ phenotype characterized the disease-linked clones, which were relatively rare in peripheral blood.

V was pared by 7 bases and J by 8 bases, with 18 bases between. Germline loops: CDR1 SNHLY, CDR2 FYNNEI. The CDR3 extends over 14 amino acids. Sequencing was performed on blood, either unsorted or a sorted T cell fraction (not recorded which). The rearrangement links TRBV2 to TRBJ2-1; D is undetermined. The receptor was isolated from a male donor with ankylosing spondylitis. CDR3 bases: TGTGCCAGCATTGGTAGGGTTACCCGGGATGAGCAGTTCTTC. It yields the protein CASIGRVTRDEQFF.